The source of this T cell receptor (beta chain) is a study of T cell responses to AZD1222 COVID-19 vaccine. Study-level findings and limits: An increase in Spike-specific TCR breadth and depth was observed after two AZD1222 doses. Donors were chiefly white British, with a greater number of females, and clonal diversity was perhaps underestimated. Samples come after the peak T cell response, not at day 14. AZD1222 recipients seropositive at baseline numbered only six or seven.

Per germline, CDR1 MNHEY and CDR2 SVGEGT. With 5 bases removed from V and 5 bases from J, the gap between germline ends came to 9 bases. The CDR3 is made up of 12 amino acids. Data came from immunoSEQ multiplex PCR; TCRdb stores just in-frame clones and leaves some out. The sample yields about 140,000 clones, 80% to 95% seen once. About this clone: Antigen: not known.

Specimen: peripheral blood, collected 28 days after the second AZD1222 dose. This clonotype originated in an adult who received the AZD1222 COVID-19 vaccine. The J gene is TRBJ1-2, the V gene TRBV6-2 or TRBV6-3; D uncertain. CDR3 in amino acids: CASSQATYGYTF. The CDR3, as DNA: TGTGCCAGCAGTCAGGCTACGTATGGCTACACCTTC.